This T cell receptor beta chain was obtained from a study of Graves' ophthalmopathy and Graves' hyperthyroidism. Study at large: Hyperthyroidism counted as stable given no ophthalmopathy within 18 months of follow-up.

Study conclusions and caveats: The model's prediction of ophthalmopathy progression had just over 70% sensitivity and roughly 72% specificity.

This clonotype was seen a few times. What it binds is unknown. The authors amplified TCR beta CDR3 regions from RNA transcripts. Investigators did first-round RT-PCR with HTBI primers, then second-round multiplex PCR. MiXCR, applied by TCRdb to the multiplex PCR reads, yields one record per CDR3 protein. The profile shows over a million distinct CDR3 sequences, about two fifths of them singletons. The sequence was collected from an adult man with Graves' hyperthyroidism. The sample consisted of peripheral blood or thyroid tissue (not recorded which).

The CDR3 loop is CASSTSLHGTSGRAGGELFF. The DNA for the CDR3 is TGTGCCAGCAGCACCAGCCTGCACGGGACTAGCGGGAGGGCCGGCGGGGAGCTGTTTTTT. The chain is built from TRBV9 and TRBJ2-2; TRBD2 matches 16 bases. Per germline, CDR1 SGDLS and CDR2 YYNGEE. CDR3 length: 20 amino acids. The J segment lost 7 bases and the V segment lost 4 bases, leaving 16 bases of the junction unmatched.